Below are 22 T cell receptor beta chains sequenced from a single sample in a study of early T cells in non-severe SARS-CoV-2 infection. MiXCR, applied by TCRdb to the 5' RACE reads, yields one record per CDR3 protein. The sample records 55,000 to 75,000 distinct CDR3 sequences, about a tenth being singletons. The source material was whole blood. The receptor source for this set is an adult who was a healthcare worker with PCR-confirmed SARS-CoV-2 infection or an uninfected control (not recorded which).

This clonotype was seen a few times. The V gene is TRBV24-1, the J gene TRBJ1-1; TRBD1 matches 7 bases. This CDR3 has 12 residues. Germline lookup yields CDR1 KGHDR and CDR2 SFDVKD. The V and J ends lost 2 bases and 10 bases, in that order; junction bases with no gene match: 3. The CDR3 protein is CATSDSRGAAFF. In DNA, the CDR3 is TGTGCCACCAGTGATTCCAGGGGGGCAGCTTTCTTT.

This clonotype was counted only a few times. The chain links TRBV7-8 to TRBJ2-1, with D possibly matching TRBD2 (5 bases). Germline lookup yields CDR1 SGHVS and CDR2 FQNEAQ. V lost 1 base to trimming and J lost 4 bases, with 11 bases between them. This CDR3 has 15 amino acids. CDR3 region: CASSLGGGGYNEQFF. CDR3 in DNA: TGTGCCAGCAGCTTAGGCGGCGGAGGTTACAATGAGCAGTTCTTC.

This clonotype was detected only a few times. The rearrangement links TRBV11-2 to TRBJ2-7; a weak D match, TRBD1 (5 bases). This CDR3 has 16 residues. Germline CDR1 and CDR2: SGHAT and FQNNGV. Trimming removed 5 bases from V and 0 bases from J, with 17 bases in between. The DNA of the CDR3 is TGTGCCAGCAGCCCCCAGGGATTTATAAGCTCCTACGAGCAGTACTTC. This gives the protein CASSPQGFISSYEQYF.

This clonotype has at least ten counts. The chain's CDR3 is CASAASGIYSNEQFF. CDR3 DNA: TGTGCCAGCGCGGCTAGCGGGATTTATAGCAATGAGCAGTTCTTC. The genes are TRBV25-1 and TRBJ2-1; the match to TRBD2 covers 9 bases. The CDR3 length is 15 residues. After removal of 8 bases from V and 6 bases from J, the junction contained 11 bases not matched to a gene. From germline, CDR1 is MGHDK and CDR2 SYGVNS.

The chain links TRBV11-3 to TRBJ2-5, with TRBD1 matching 7 bases. The trim removed 5 bases at V and 3 bases at J, leaving 6 bases unmatched. CDR1 is SGHNT and CDR2 is YENEEA in the germline V gene. This CDR3 comprises 14 residues. DNA of the CDR3: TGTGCCAGCAGCCCGACGGGACAGAAAGAGACCCAGTACTTC. Translating gives CASSPTGQKETQYF.

V usage is TRBV28 and J usage is TRBJ1-5; 9 bases line up with TRBD1. Germline assignment: CDR1 MDHEN and CDR2 SYDVKM. The CDR3 is 14 amino acids. V was pared by 6 bases and J by 7 bases, with 7 bases of the junction left unmatched. The CDR3 spells CASRYTGGRQPQHF. CDR3 nucleotide sequence: TGTGCCAGCAGATACACAGGGGGCAGGCAGCCCCAGCATTTT. The full variable domain, rest sourced from reference TRBV28 and TRBJ1-5, is DVKVTQSSRYLVKRTGEKVFLECVQDMDHENMFWYRQDPGLGLRLIYFSYDVKMKEKGDIPEGYSVSREKKERFSLILESASTNQTSMYLCASRYTGGRQPQHFGDGTRLSIL.

The J gene is TRBJ2-5, the V gene TRBV3-1; D possibly matches TRBD1 or TRBD2 (5 bases each). Germline loops: CDR1 LGHDT, CDR2 YNNKEL (reference sequence). The V and J ends lost 1 base and 5 bases respectively, with 5 bases between them. This CDR3 comprises 12 residues. The CDR3 reads CASSQGGETQYF. CDR3 in DNA: TGTGCCAGCAGCCAAGGGGGGGAGACCCAGTACTTC.

The sample holds one count of this clonotype. The rearrangement links TRBV7-8 to TRBJ2-1; D ambiguous. CDR1 and CDR2 from the germline V gene are SGHVS and FQNEAQ. The length of the CDR3 is 13 residues. Trimming shortened V by 5 bases and J by 7 bases, and 12 bases separated the two germline ends. The CDR3 coding sequence is TGTGCCAGCAGCCCGCAGAGGTGGAATGAGCAGTTCTTC. Its translation: CASSPQRWNEQFF.

Ten or more counts support this clonotype. CDR3 nucleotide sequence: TGTGCCAGCAGCCAAAAGGGCGGAGATACGCAGTATTTT. This gives the protein CASSQKGGDTQYF. This sequence joins TRBV3-1 and TRBJ2-3, with D uncertain. This CDR3 has 13 residues. Looked up from germline, CDR1 is LGHDT and CDR2 is YNNKEL (reference sequence). V lost 2 bases and J lost 5, with 8 bases in between.

At least ten counts were recorded for this clonotype. It is likely a read error, because the conserved phenylalanine at the end of the CDR3 is missing. Because the CDR3's place on the DNA is in doubt, the DNA is left out and the CDR3 is given as listed by TCRdb. V and J are TRBV18 and TRBJ2-5; the DNA was not used to check the table's D call, TRBD1. The CDR3 has 13 amino acids, counting both end residues. CDR1 is KGHSH, CDR2 LQKENI, per germline. CDR3 sequence: CASSRKLDSALAL.

This clonotype was recorded many times. The chain links TRBV7-9 to TRBJ2-1; 16 bases map to TRBD2. After removal of 3 bases from V and 4 bases from J, the junction contained 0 bases not matched to a gene. The CDR3 runs to 16 residues. Germline assignment: CDR1 SEHNR and CDR2 FQNEAQ (reference sequence). DNA of the CDR3: TGTGCCAGCAGCTTGGGACTAGCGGGAGGGTACAATGAGCAGTTCTTC. The encoded protein is CASSLGLAGGYNEQFF. The full variable domain, with the rest looked up from reference TRBV7-9 and TRBJ2-1, is DTGVSQNPRHKITKRGQNVTFRCDPISEHNRLYWYRQTLGQGPEFLTYFQNEAQLEKSRLLSDRFSAERPKGSFSTLEIQRTEQGDSAMYLCASSLGLAGGYNEQFFGPGTRLTVL.

V and J are TRBV5-4 and TRBJ2-5; 7 bases map to TRBD1. This CDR3 comprises 16 residues. Germline CDR1 SGHNT, CDR2 YYREEE (reference sequence). V was clipped by 4 bases and J by 2 bases; unmatched bases: 11. The CDR3 DNA reads TGTGCCAGCAGCCTATCTACAGGGGAAGGACAAGAGACCCAGTACTTC. Its translation is CASSLSTGEGQETQYF.

Ten or more counts support this clonotype. V is TRBV19 and J is TRBJ1-5; D possibly corresponds to TRBD1 (5 bases). CDR3 length: 13 residues. V lost 4 bases, J lost 6 bases, and 10 bases lay in between. Germline V gene lookup returns CDR1 LNHDA and CDR2 SQIVND (reference sequence). Here the CDR3 reads CASSTSGTQPQHF. CDR3 DNA sequence: TGTGCCAGTAGTACCTCGGGGACTCAGCCCCAGCATTTT.

This chain uses TRBV19 with TRBJ1-5; D uncertain. Looked up from germline, CDR1 is LNHDA and CDR2 is SQIVND (reference sequence). V lost 1 base and J 4 bases, leaving 5 bases between the germline ends. The CDR3 is 13 residues long. CDR3 residues: CASSIGVNQPQHF. In DNA form, the CDR3 reads TGTGCCAGTAGTATAGGTGTTAATCAGCCCCAGCATTTT.

This clonotype was seen a handful of times. The chain joins TRBV7-2 to TRBJ2-7, with no clear D. Trimming took off 5 bases at V and 1 base at J, with 15 bases between the two ends. Germline CDR1 reads SGHTA; CDR2 reads FQGNSA. The CDR3 contains 15 residues. In nucleotides, the CDR3 is TGTGCCAGCAGCGGTTATGCTACCCCTTCCTACGAGCAGTACTTC. Translating gives CASSGYATPSYEQYF.

This clonotype was seen at least ten times. V is TRBV10-3 and J is TRBJ2-7; 7 bases agree with TRBD1. V trimming: 8 bases; J trimming: 0 bases; junction bases outside the gene matches: 1. Germline CDR1 is ENHRY and CDR2 is SYGVKD. The CDR3 totals 12 residues. CDR3 sequence: CAIGTVSYEQYF. The CDR3 region has the DNA TGTGCCATCGGGACAGTCTCCTACGAGCAGTACTTC.

The V and J genes are TRBV9 and TRBJ2-2; D not resolved. V lost 4 bases and J lost 5, with 15 bases in between. There are 15 residues in the CDR3. Per the germline V gene, CDR1 is SGDLS and CDR2 is YYNGEE. Here the CDR3 DNA reads TGTGCCAGCAGCCTTGAAACTTTAGGGACCGGGGAGCTGTTTTTT. Amino acid sequence: CASSLETLGTGELFF.

This clonotype was counted ten times or more. The rearrangement uses TRBV4-3 and TRBJ2-5; TRBD2 matches at 13 bases. J gave up 2 bases and V 4 bases, and 4 bases lay outside the gene matches. The CDR3 length is 16 residues. The germline CDR1 and CDR2 sequences are LGHNA and YSLEER. The CDR3 loop reads CASSLETSGGQETQYF. CDR3 bases: TGCGCCAGCAGCCTGGAGACTAGCGGGGGGCAAGAGACCCAGTACTTC.

This clonotype has a handful of counts. The gene calls are TRBV30 and TRBJ2-7; D gene ambiguous. Germline V gene lookup returns CDR1 GTSNPN and CDR2 SVGIG (reference sequence). There are 11 residues in the CDR3. V lost 5 bases to trimming and J lost 4 bases, with 9 bases between them. The CDR3 coding sequence is TGTGCCTGGGGCCGGAATTACGAGCAGTACTTC. Translated: CAWGRNYEQYF. Supplemented by reference TRBV30 and TRBJ2-7, the full variable domain reads SQTIHQWPATLVQPVGSPLSLECTVEGTSNPNLYWYRQAAGRGLQLLFYSVGIGQISSEVPQNLSASRPQDRQFILSSKKLLLSDSGFYLCAWGRNYEQYFGPGTRLTVT.

This clonotype was counted ten times or more. The chain employs TRBV5-6 and TRBJ2-7; possibly TRBD2 for D (6 bases). The CDR3 runs 15 residues. The V end lost 0 bases, the J end lost 2 bases, and 12 bases lay between the germline ends. Germline lookup yields CDR1 SGHDT and CDR2 YYEEEE. CDR3 in amino acids: CASSLAGRRAYEQYF. As DNA, the CDR3 is TGTGCCAGCAGCTTGGCGGGACGGAGGGCCTACGAGCAGTACTTC.

In the case of this clonotype: A much larger clone is a single base away; this may be a read error. The chain uses TRBV28 and TRBJ2-4; D might be TRBD1 (6 bases). Germline CDR1 MDHEN, CDR2 SYDVKM. This CDR3 is 13 amino acids long. The CDR3 here is CANSFRDINIQYF. For the CDR3, the DNA is TGTGCCAACAGTTTCAGGGACATTAACATTCAGTACTTC.

This chain links TRBV7-2 with TRBJ2-2; D ambiguous. V lost 0 bases and J 2 bases, leaving 10 bases between the germline ends. Germline lookup yields CDR1 SGHTA and CDR2 FQGNSA. This CDR3 spans 16 amino acids. CDR3 sequence: CASSLAMPVNTGELFF. CDR3 nucleotide sequence: TGTGCCAGCAGCTTAGCTATGCCAGTCAACACCGGGGAGCTGTTTTTT.